These 26 T cell receptor beta chains originate from one sample sequenced in a study of blood T cell repertoires in COVID-19. The method was immunoSEQ multiplex PCR; TCRdb's version includes in-frame clones alone and lacks a portion of them. The sample lists around 220,000 clones; approximately 87% were seen once. The sequenced sample consisted of peripheral blood. Receptors originate from a woman aged 45-59 years with acute or convalescent COVID-19.

CDR3 loop: CASSPDIEQFF. CDR3 coding DNA: TGTGCCAGCAGCCCTGACATAGAGCAGTTCTTC. The J gene is TRBJ2-1, the V gene TRBV5-5; D remains ambiguous. The germline V and J ends were trimmed by 4 bases and 10 bases, with 9 bases remaining between them. Germline-derived CDR1 and CDR2 are SGHKS and YYEKEE (reference sequence). The CDR3 consists of 11 residues. The full variable domain, its missing parts supplied by reference TRBV5-5 and TRBJ2-1, is DAGVTQSPTHLIKTRGQQVTLRCSPISGHKSVSWYQQVLGQGPQFIFQYYEKEERGRGNFPDRFSARQFPNYSSELNVNALLLGDSALYLCASSPDIEQFFGPGTRLTVL.

This chain joins TRBV4-1 and TRBJ2-5, with 8 bases identical to TRBD2. Trimming at V came to 0 bases and at J to 7 bases, leaving 13 bases not matched to a gene. CDR1 and CDR2 from the germline V gene are MGHRA and YSYEKL. This CDR3 is 17 amino acids long. CDR3 DNA: TGCGCCAGCAGCCAAGAGATCGCTAGCGGGCCTCGTTTGACCCAGTACTTC. Amino acids: CASSQEIASGPRLTQYF.

The chain employs TRBV11-3 and TRBJ2-2; TRBD2 matches at 9 bases. J lost 6 bases, V lost 2 bases, and 7 bases had no gene match. Germline assignment: CDR1 SGHNT and CDR2 YENEEA. CDR3 size: 16 residues. The CDR3 sequence: CASSLRLAGIAGELFF. CDR3 DNA sequence: TGTGCCAGCAGCTTAAGGCTAGCGGGAATCGCCGGGGAGCTGTTTTTT.

A single count supports this clone. One end of the junction does not line up with germline, which may come from a read error. CDR3 DNA sequence: TGTGCCAGCAGCCAAGACCTTTCTCCCACAAATACGCAGTATTTT. This translates into CASSQDLSPTNTQYF. V usage is TRBV3-1 (or the pseudogene TRBV3-2) and J usage is TRBJ2-3; D gene uncertain. This CDR3 comprises 15 residues. Germline CDR1 reads LGHDT; CDR2 reads YNNKEL (reference sequence).

J is TRBJ2-2 and V is TRBV9; 7 bases match TRBD2. CDR3 size: 15 residues. Per the germline V gene, CDR1 is SGDLS and CDR2 is YYNGEE. The V segment lost 0 bases and the J segment 4 bases; nucleotides outside the gene matches: 3. The CDR3, as DNA: TGTGCCAGCAGCGTAGATCCGGGAGGCACCGGGGAGCTGTTTTTT. The encoded protein is CASSVDPGGTGELFF.

On this clone: Other DNA variants within this sample encode the same CDR3. The rearrangement uses TRBV7-3 and TRBJ2-1, with 8 bases lining up with TRBD2. The CDR3 is 15 amino acids. Germline assignment: CDR1 SGHTA and CDR2 FQGTGA. With 5 bases clipped from V and 6 bases from J, the junction kept 9 bases outside the gene matches. The CDR3 DNA sequence: TGTGCCAGCAGCCGCGGGGCGGGGGGCTCCAATGAGCAGTTCTTC. Its protein is CASSRGAGGSNEQFF.

Written as DNA, the CDR3 is TGTGCCAGCAGCCAAGATCTCAGCGGGGCCTACAATGAGCAGTTCTTC. Amino acid sequence: CASSQDLSGAYNEQFF. The gene calls are TRBV3-1 (or the pseudogene TRBV3-2) and TRBJ2-1; TRBD2 aligns across 7 bases. V shed 0 bases, J shed 2 bases, and the junction held 4 bases outside the gene matches. The germline gives CDR1 LGHDT, CDR2 YNNKEL (reference sequence). The length of the CDR3 is 16 residues.

The J gene is TRBJ1-1, the V gene TRBV4-3; possibly TRBD1 for D (5 bases). The CDR3 covers 14 residues. From germline, CDR1 is LGHNA and CDR2 YSLEER. V lost 0 bases, J lost 5 bases, and 10 bases lay in between. CDR3 bases: TGCGCCAGCAGCCAAGACGGCAGGGTGACTGAAGCTTTCTTT. Translated: CASSQDGRVTEAFF.

This chain links TRBV29-1 with TRBJ2-7; the match to TRBD2 covers 9 bases. The CDR3 is 14 residues long. Germline V gene sequence: CDR1 SQVTM, CDR2 ANQGSEA. V lost 0 bases to trimming and J lost 7 bases; unmatched junction nucleotides: 7. For the CDR3, the DNA is TGCAGCGTTGAAGATAGAACTAGCGGGTTTGAGCAGTACTTC. It translates to CSVEDRTSGFEQYF.

The chain combines TRBV19 with TRBJ2-6; no definite D call. CDR3 length: 13 residues. Germline V CDR1 and CDR2: LNHDA, SQIVND (reference sequence). Trimming removed 10 bases from V and 0 bases from J, with 7 bases in between. In DNA, the CDR3 is TGTGCCACACAGAGCTCTGGGGCCAACGTCCTGACTTTC. Its protein is CATQSSGANVLTF.

The V and J genes are TRBV7-2 and TRBJ1-2; D is possibly TRBD1 (5 bases). Germline V gives CDR1 SGHTA, CDR2 FQGNSA. The CDR3 runs 14 residues. The germline V and J ends were trimmed by 0 bases and 8 bases, with 13 bases remaining between them. The CDR3 DNA sequence: TGTGCCAGCAGCTTAGCGGGGCAGGGTAACGGCTACACCTTC. This encodes CASSLAGQGNGYTF.

This chain joins TRBV30 and TRBJ2-5; 9 positions match TRBD2. This CDR3 has 16 amino acids. Germline V gives CDR1 GTSNPN, CDR2 SVGIG (reference sequence). Losses at the gene ends were 0 bases for V and 3 bases for J; bases not matched to a gene: 8. CDR3: CAWSVNLLAGKETQYF. CDR3 bases: TGTGCCTGGAGTGTAAATCTGCTAGCGGGAAAAGAGACCCAGTACTTC.

The chain combines TRBV6-2 or TRBV6-3 with TRBJ2-4, with a tentative D call TRBD1 (6 bases). The germline gives CDR1 MNHEY, CDR2 SVGEGT. The CDR3 consists of 15 residues. Trimming pared 5 bases from V and 9 bases from J, leaving 20 bases between. The CDR3 sequence is CASSPVQGQGIIQYF. CDR3 nucleotides: TGTGCCAGCAGTCCCGTACAGGGACAAGGAATCATTCAGTACTTC.

The chain is built from TRBV4-3 and TRBJ1-1; D gene ambiguous. The germline V gene has CDR1 LGHNA and CDR2 YSLEER. The V end lost 3 bases, the J end lost 1 base, and 12 bases lay between the germline ends. The CDR3 has 15 residues. The DNA of the CDR3 is TGCGCCAGCAGCCAGATACAGATGAGGAACACTGAAGCTTTCTTT. Residues: CASSQIQMRNTEAFF.

This chain links TRBV25-1 with TRBJ2-7; the match to TRBD1 covers 9 bases. The trim removed 6 bases at V and 6 bases at J, leaving 9 bases unmatched. This CDR3 is 14 amino acids long. Per germline, CDR1 MGHDK and CDR2 SYGVNS. CDR3 sequence (DNA): TGTGCCAGCAGGGCTACCGGGACAGGGCGCGAGCAGTACTTC. This gives the protein CASRATGTGREQYF.

The chain uses TRBV29-1 and TRBJ2-7; 9 nucleotides match TRBD2. This CDR3 is 15 amino acids long. Germline V gene data show CDR1 as SQVTM and CDR2 as ANQGSEA. The V gene end was trimmed by 2 bases and the J gene end by 3 bases; junction bases not matched to a gene: 8. Written as DNA, the CDR3 is TGCAGCGTTGAAATAAGGGCTAGCGGGATCTACGAGCAGTACTTC. Residues: CSVEIRASGIYEQYF.

This clone was recorded once. The V call is TRBV27, the J call TRBJ2-7; D perhaps matches TRBD1 (6 bases). Germline V gene lookup returns CDR1 MNHEY and CDR2 SMNVEV (reference sequence). The CDR3 sequence is 14 residues long. Deletions cut 2 bases from V and 3 bases from J, with 11 bases between. The CDR3 here is CASSLIRGGYEQYF. CDR3 coding DNA: TGTGCCAGCAGTTTAATTAGAGGGGGCTACGAGCAGTACTTC.

V usage is TRBV2 and J usage is TRBJ2-2; 8 bases map to TRBD1. Trimming at V came to 7 bases and at J to 7 bases, leaving 5 bases not matched to a gene. This CDR3 has 13 residues. Germline assignment: CDR1 SNHLY and CDR2 FYNNEI. The CDR3 coding sequence is TGTGCCAGCACAGGACAGGGAGTCGGGGAGCTGTTTTTT. Translating gives CASTGQGVGELFF.

The DNA of the CDR3 is TGTGCCAGCTCACCTGACAGGGAGCCACCCCTCCACTTT. Translating gives CASSPDREPPLHF. The rearrangement joins TRBV18 to TRBJ1-6, with 7 bases that match TRBD1. CDR1 and CDR2 from the germline V gene are KGHSH and LQKENI. Losses at the gene ends were 3 bases for V and 11 bases for J; bases not matched to a gene: 4. The CDR3 extends over 13 amino acids.

This rearrangement joins TRBV2 to TRBJ2-1; TRBD2 aligns across 11 bases. Germline V lookup: CDR1 SNHLY, CDR2 FYNNEI. V lost 6 bases, J lost 3 bases, and 10 bases stayed unmatched. The CDR3 is 17 residues long. The CDR3 nucleotides are TGTGCCAGCAGGATTTATCGTAGCGGGGGGGTCTACAATGAGCAGTTCTTC. Protein sequence: CASRIYRSGGVYNEQFF.

The rearrangement links TRBV7-2 to TRBJ1-2; the D gene is possibly TRBD1 (5 bases). The CDR3 totals 15 residues. V shed 2 bases and J shed 5 bases, with 15 bases lying between them. Per the germline V gene, CDR1 is SGHTA and CDR2 is FQGNSA. The CDR3 is CASSLPGGVVYGYTF. CDR3 DNA: TGTGCCAGCAGCTTACCCGGGGGGGTAGTGTATGGCTACACCTTC.

V is TRBV29-1 and J is TRBJ2-7; D not certain. Trimming pared 7 bases from V and 0 bases from J, leaving 10 bases between. The CDR3 has 12 amino acids. Germline values: CDR1 SQVTM, CDR2 ANQGSEA. In nucleotides, the CDR3 is TGCAGCGCGACCTCACTCTCCTACGAGCAGTACTTC. The encoded protein is CSATSLSYEQYF.

This clone was counted a single time. The rearrangement links TRBV4-1 to TRBJ1-1, with 7 bases identical to TRBD1. The CDR3 has 17 residues. Losses at the gene ends were 4 bases for V and 1 base for J; bases not matched to a gene: 12. CDR1 is MGHRA and CDR2 is YSYEKL in the germline V gene. CDR3 nucleotides: TGCGCCAGCAGCCCACAGGGGACCACCCGTCCGAACACTGAAGCTTTCTTT. It codes for CASSPQGTTRPNTEAFF.

The count of this clone is one. The chain is built from TRBV18 and TRBJ2-2; D gene unclear. V gave up 3 bases and J gave up 3 bases, with 5 bases separating them. The CDR3 covers 13 residues. CDR1 and CDR2 from the germline V gene are KGHSH and LQKENI. The CDR3 DNA is TGTGCCAGCTCACCTCTAGACACCGGGGAGCTGTTTTTT. Translated, it gives CASSPLDTGELFF.

The chain is built from TRBV5-1 and TRBJ2-5, with TRBD2 matching 8 bases. V lost 1 base to trimming and J lost 3 bases; unmatched junction nucleotides: 2. Germline lookup yields CDR1 SGHRS and CDR2 YFSETQ. The CDR3 spans 14 residues. CDR3 protein: CASSLSGGEETQYF. The CDR3 nucleotides read TGCGCCAGCAGCTTGAGCGGGGGTGAAGAGACCCAGTACTTC.

The J gene is TRBJ1-5, the V gene TRBV6-1; TRBD1 might be the D (6 bases). This CDR3 has 15 residues. Trimming left V 1 base short and J 2 bases short, with 9 bases between. Germline V gene sequence: CDR1 MNHNS, CDR2 SASEGT. The CDR3 protein is CASSEVAGGNQPQHF. In DNA form, the CDR3 reads TGTGCCAGCAGTGAAGTAGCAGGGGGCAATCAGCCCCAGCATTTT.